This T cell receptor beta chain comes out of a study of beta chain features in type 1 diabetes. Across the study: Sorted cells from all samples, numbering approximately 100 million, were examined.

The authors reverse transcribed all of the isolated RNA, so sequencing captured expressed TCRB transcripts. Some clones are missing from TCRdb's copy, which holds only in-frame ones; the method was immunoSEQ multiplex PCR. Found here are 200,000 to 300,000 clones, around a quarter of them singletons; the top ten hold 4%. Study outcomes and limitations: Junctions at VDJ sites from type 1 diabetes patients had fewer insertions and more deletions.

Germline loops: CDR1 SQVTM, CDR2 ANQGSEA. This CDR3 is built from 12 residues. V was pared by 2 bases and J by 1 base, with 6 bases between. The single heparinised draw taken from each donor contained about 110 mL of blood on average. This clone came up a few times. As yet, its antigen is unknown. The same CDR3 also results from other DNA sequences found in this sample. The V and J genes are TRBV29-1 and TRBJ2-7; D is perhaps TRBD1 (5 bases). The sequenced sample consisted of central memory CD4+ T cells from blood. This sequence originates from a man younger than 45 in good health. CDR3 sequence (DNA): TGCAGCGTTGAAAGGGGATCCTACGAGCAGTACTTC. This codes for CSVERGSYEQYF.